The 17 T cell receptor beta chains below come from one sample, sequenced in a study of blood T cells in healthy people across ages. A second roughly 6 to 12 cycle PCR used barcoded and J-beta primers. TCRdb analysed the 5' RACE reads with MiXCR anew, one entry per CDR3 protein. The table lists 660,000 or so distinct CDR3 sequences, 58% of them singletons. The sequenced sample was blood. The receptors were gathered from a man between 60 and 75 years old in good health.

This sequence joins TRBV6-6 and TRBJ2-5, with a tentative D call TRBD2 (5 bases). The V end lost 6 bases, the J end lost 4 bases, and 15 bases lay between the germline ends. The CDR3 spans 14 residues. Germline V gives CDR1 MNHNY, CDR2 SVGAGI (reference sequence). CDR3 sequence: CASRSSRGSETQYF. In nucleotides, the CDR3 is TGTGCCAGCAGGTCGTCAAGAGGGTCAGAGACCCAGTACTTC.

V is TRBV18 and J is TRBJ2-1; D might be TRBD2 (5 bases). Trimming took off 0 bases at V and 10 bases at J, with 13 bases between the two ends. The CDR3 is made up of 14 amino acids. Looked up from germline, CDR1 is KGHSH and CDR2 is LQKENI. CDR3 nucleotide sequence: TGTGCCAGCTCACCACCGTCTCTAGCACAAGAGCAGTTCTTC. This encodes CASSPPSLAQEQFF.

This chain joins TRBV13 and TRBJ2-2; 9 positions agree with TRBD2. CDR1 is PRHDT, CDR2 FYEKMQ, per germline (reference sequence). CDR3 length: 16 amino acids. The J segment lost 1 base and the V segment lost 3 bases, leaving 3 bases of the junction unmatched. In DNA, the CDR3 is TGTGCCAGCAGCTTTGGGACTAGCTGGAACACCGGGGAGCTGTTTTTT. Protein product: CASSFGTSWNTGELFF.

The chain employs TRBV12-3 or TRBV12-4 and TRBJ1-4; unclear D gene. The CDR3 loop spans 15 amino acids. Between the trimmed V and J ends, which lost 6 bases and 0 bases, there was a span of 11 bases. The CDR3 DNA reads as TGTGCCAGCAGGAGGGATACTTCAACTAATGAAAAACTGTTTTTT. It specifies CASRRDTSTNEKLFF.

This chain links TRBV27 with TRBJ1-2, with 8 bases that match TRBD1. Germline values: CDR1 MNHEY, CDR2 SMNVEV (reference sequence). Germline trimming cut 6 bases from V and 5 bases from J; bases unmatched to any gene: 5. This CDR3 has 13 amino acids. CDR3 DNA sequence: TGTGCCAGCAGCAGGGGGCTGTCTTATGGCTACACCTTC. This sequence encodes CASSRGLSYGYTF.

This chain connects TRBV13 to TRBJ2-5, with 7 bases that match TRBD2. The junction had 8 bases not matched to a gene; V was cut back by 5 bases and J by 2 bases. The CDR3 loop spans 15 amino acids. The germline CDR1 and CDR2 sequences are PRHDT and FYEKMQ (reference sequence). Here the CDR3 DNA reads TGTGCCAGCAGCCACGGACTAGGGGTTCAAGAGACCCAGTACTTC. Protein product: CASSHGLGVQETQYF.

The chain has TRBV2 and TRBJ2-7; D possibly matches TRBD1 or TRBD2 (5 bases each). Germline V gene sequence: CDR1 SNHLY, CDR2 FYNNEI. V was trimmed by 3 bases and J by 3 bases, leaving 12 bases between them. This CDR3 is built from 14 residues. CDR3 sequence (DNA): TGTGCCAGCAGTGAGGGGGTCAGAGGCTACGAGCAGTACTTC. This sequence encodes CASSEGVRGYEQYF.

This clonotype was counted a single time. The chain joins TRBV4-2 to TRBJ2-3, with TRBD1 identical over 8 bases. Losses at the gene ends were 1 base for V and 2 bases for J; bases not matched to a gene: 11. The CDR3 has 18 residues. Germline V CDR1 and CDR2: LGHNA, YNFKEQ. The CDR3 nucleotides are TGTGCCAGCAGCCAAGGGGGCTTCCTGGACAGGGACACAGATACGCAGTATTTT. Translation gives CASSQGGFLDRDTDTQYF.

The V call is TRBV6-6, the J call TRBJ2-5, with D tentatively TRBD1 (6 bases). Germline V lookup: CDR1 MNHNY, CDR2 SVGAGI (reference sequence). The CDR3 length is 15 residues. Trimming stripped 3 bases from V and 2 bases from J, with 13 bases between. The CDR3 nucleotides read TGTGCCAGCAGTTATTCGGACAGCCTTCAAGAGACCCAGTACTTC. Its translation: CASSYSDSLQETQYF.

This rearrangement joins TRBV5-1 to TRBJ2-1; D is uncertain. V was clipped by 0 bases and J by 0 bases, with 7 bases between them. Germline V gene data show CDR1 as SGHRS and CDR2 as YFSETQ. The CDR3 is made up of 15 amino acids. CDR3 residues: CASSLDNPSYNEQFF. The CDR3 nucleotides read TGCGCCAGCAGCTTGGACAACCCCTCCTACAATGAGCAGTTCTTC.

The V gene is TRBV15, the J gene TRBJ2-5, with 7 bases matching TRBD1. Per germline, CDR1 LNHNV and CDR2 YYDKDF (reference sequence). The J segment lost 1 base and the V segment lost 6 bases, leaving 5 bases of the junction unmatched. This CDR3 has 14 residues. Here the CDR3 reads CATSVTGVQETQYF. The CDR3 DNA reads as TGTGCCACCAGTGTTACAGGGGTCCAAGAGACCCAGTACTTC.

The rearrangement uses TRBV2 and TRBJ2-1, with no clear D. Trimming took off 5 bases at V and 1 base at J, with 9 bases between the two ends. This CDR3 contains 14 residues. In germline, CDR1 is SNHLY, CDR2 FYNNEI. The chain's CDR3 is CASSQSFSYNEQFF. CDR3 DNA sequence: TGTGCCAGCAGTCAGAGTTTTTCCTACAATGAGCAGTTCTTC.

This chain uses TRBV20-1 with TRBJ2-3; either TRBD1 or TRBD2 may supply D (5 bases each). Germline V CDR1 and CDR2: DFQATT, SNEGSKA (reference sequence). Deletions cut 6 bases from V and 2 bases from J, with 12 bases between. The length of the CDR3 is 13 residues. The CDR3 bases are TGCAGTGCGGGGGTCCTTAACACAGATACGCAGTATTTT. It specifies CSAGVLNTDTQYF.

This clonotype was picked up a small number of times. The chain uses TRBV10-3 and TRBJ2-1; TRBD1 matches 8 bases. Trimming at V came to 10 bases and at J to 0 bases, leaving 5 bases not matched to a gene. This CDR3 spans 14 amino acids. Germline loops: CDR1 ENHRY, CDR2 SYGVKD. This CDR3 reads CATAGQVSYNEQFF. DNA for the CDR3: TGTGCCACTGCGGGACAGGTCTCCTACAATGAGCAGTTCTTC.

This chain links TRBV2 with TRBJ1-1, with 10 bases matching TRBD1. Germline V gene lookup returns CDR1 SNHLY and CDR2 FYNNEI. This CDR3 is built from 14 residues. Germline trimming cut 6 bases from V and 6 bases from J; bases unmatched to any gene: 7. The DNA for the CDR3 is TGTGCCAGCAGGGAGGGACAGGGGATCCCTGAAGCTTTCTTT. Translation gives CASREGQGIPEAFF. Full variable domain (missing parts from reference TRBV2 and TRBJ1-1): EPEVTQTPSHQVTQMGQEVILRCVPISNHLYFYWYRQILGQKVEFLVSFYNNEISEKSEIFDDQFSVERPDGSNFTLKIRSTKLEDSAMYFCASREGQGIPEAFFGQGTRLTVV.

This clonotype was recorded a few times. The CDR3 sequence is CASSVTRAPGETQYF. Written as DNA, the CDR3 is TGTGCCAGCAGCGTAACCCGGGCTCCAGGGGAGACCCAGTACTTC. The rearrangement uses TRBV9 and TRBJ2-5; D perhaps matches TRBD1 (5 bases). V lost 1 base and J lost 5, with 15 bases in between. The CDR3 is 15 residues long. Germline CDR1 is SGDLS and CDR2 is YYNGEE.

CDR3 residues: CASTNYEQYF. The DNA of the CDR3 is TGCGCCAGCACGAATTACGAGCAGTACTTC. The chain uses TRBV10-1 and TRBJ2-4; D is uncertain. The end of the DNA fits TRBJ2-7 better, so the J call may be wrong. This CDR3 has 10 amino acids. Germline V lookup: CDR1 WNHNN, CDR2 SYGVQD (reference sequence).